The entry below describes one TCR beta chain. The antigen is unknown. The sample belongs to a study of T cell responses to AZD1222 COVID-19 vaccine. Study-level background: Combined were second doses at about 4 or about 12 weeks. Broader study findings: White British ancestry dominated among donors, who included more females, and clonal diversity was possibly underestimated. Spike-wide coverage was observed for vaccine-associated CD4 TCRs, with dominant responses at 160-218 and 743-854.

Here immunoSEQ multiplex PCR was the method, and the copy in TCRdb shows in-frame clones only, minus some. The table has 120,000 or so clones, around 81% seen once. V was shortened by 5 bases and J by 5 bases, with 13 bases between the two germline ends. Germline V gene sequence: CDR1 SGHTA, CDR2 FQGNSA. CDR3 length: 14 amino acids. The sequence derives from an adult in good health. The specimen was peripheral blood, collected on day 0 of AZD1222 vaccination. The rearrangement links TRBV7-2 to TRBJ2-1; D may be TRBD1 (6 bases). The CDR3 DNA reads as TGTGCCAGCAGCCTCTACAGGGAACACAATGAGCAGTTCTTC. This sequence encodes CASSLYREHNEQFF.